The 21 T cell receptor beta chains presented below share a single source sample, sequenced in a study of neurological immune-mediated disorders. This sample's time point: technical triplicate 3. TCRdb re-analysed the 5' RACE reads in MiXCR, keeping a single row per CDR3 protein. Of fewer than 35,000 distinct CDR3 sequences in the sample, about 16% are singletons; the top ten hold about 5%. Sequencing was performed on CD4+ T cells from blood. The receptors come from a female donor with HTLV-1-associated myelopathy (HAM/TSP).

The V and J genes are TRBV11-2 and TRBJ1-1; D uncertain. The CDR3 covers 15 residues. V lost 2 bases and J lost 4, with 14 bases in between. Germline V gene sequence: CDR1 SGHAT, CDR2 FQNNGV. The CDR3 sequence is CASSLSSGFGTEAFF. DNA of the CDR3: TGTGCCAGCAGCTTATCGTCCGGGTTCGGCACTGAAGCTTTCTTT.

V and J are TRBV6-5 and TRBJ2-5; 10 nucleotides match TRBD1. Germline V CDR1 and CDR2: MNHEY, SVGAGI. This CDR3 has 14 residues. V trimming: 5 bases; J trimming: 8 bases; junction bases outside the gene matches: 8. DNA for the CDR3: TGTGCCAGCAGTGGAAGGACAGGGGGAGATACCCAGTACTTC. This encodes CASSGRTGGDTQYF.

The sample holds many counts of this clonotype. CDR3 in DNA: TGTGCCAGCAGCTTGGAGGGATCGGGGGGGCTCAATGAGCAGTTCTTC. This codes for CASSLEGSGGLNEQFF. The V call is TRBV5-6, the J call TRBJ2-1, with 8 positions matching TRBD2. V lost 0 bases and J lost 6; bases outside the gene matches: 8. Germline lookup yields CDR1 SGHDT and CDR2 YYEEEE. The CDR3 length is 16 residues.

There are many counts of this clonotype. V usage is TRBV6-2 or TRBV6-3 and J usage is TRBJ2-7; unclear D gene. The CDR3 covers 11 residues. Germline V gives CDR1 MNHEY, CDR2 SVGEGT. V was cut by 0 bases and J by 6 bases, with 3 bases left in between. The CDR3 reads CASSYSGEQYF. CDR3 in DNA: TGTGCCAGCAGTTACTCGGGCGAGCAGTACTTC.

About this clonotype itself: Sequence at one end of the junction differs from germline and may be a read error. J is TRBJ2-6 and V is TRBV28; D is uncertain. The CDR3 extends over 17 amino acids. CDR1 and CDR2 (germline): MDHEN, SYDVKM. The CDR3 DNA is TGTGCCAGCAGCTCGATTGGATCACACTATGGGTCCAACGTCCTGACTTTC. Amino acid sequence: CASSSIGSHYGSNVLTF. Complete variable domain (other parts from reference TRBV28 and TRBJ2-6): DVKVTQSSRYLVKRTGEKVFLECVQDMDHENMFWYRQDPGLGLRLIYFSYDVKMKEKGDIPEGYSVSREKKERFSLILESASTNQTSMYLCASSSIGSHYGSNVLTFGAGSRLTVL.

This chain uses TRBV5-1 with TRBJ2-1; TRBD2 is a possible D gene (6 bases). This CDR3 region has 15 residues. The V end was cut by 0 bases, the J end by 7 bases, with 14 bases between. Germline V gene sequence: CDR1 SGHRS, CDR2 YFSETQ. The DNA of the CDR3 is TGCGCCAGCAGCTTGGCCGGAGGAGGGGCGAATGAGCAGTTCTTC. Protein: CASSLAGGGANEQFF.

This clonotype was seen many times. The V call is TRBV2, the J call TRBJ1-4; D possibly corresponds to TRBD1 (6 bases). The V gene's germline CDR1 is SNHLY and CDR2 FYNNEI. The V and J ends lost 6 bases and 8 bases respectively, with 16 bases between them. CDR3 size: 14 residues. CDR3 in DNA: TGTGCCAGCAGACAACAGGGAGGGTGGGAAAAACTGTTTTTT. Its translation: CASRQQGGWEKLFF.

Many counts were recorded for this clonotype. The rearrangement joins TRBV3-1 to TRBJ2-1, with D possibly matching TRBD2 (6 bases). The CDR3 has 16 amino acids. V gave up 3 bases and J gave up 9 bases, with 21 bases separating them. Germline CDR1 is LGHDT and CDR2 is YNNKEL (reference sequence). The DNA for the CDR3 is TGTGCCAGCAGCCACCTAGGTGCGGGGCCTAGGGGTGAGCAGTTCTTC. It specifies CASSHLGAGPRGEQFF.

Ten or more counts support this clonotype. The CDR3 reads CSAAGLTGNTIYF. The CDR3 DNA reads as TGCAGTGCTGCCGGGTTGACTGGAAACACCATATATTTT. The J gene is TRBJ1-3, the V gene TRBV20-1; the D is unclear. V lost 5 bases and J lost 2, with 10 bases in between. Per the germline V gene, CDR1 is DFQATT and CDR2 is SNEGSKA (reference sequence). This CDR3 region has 13 residues.

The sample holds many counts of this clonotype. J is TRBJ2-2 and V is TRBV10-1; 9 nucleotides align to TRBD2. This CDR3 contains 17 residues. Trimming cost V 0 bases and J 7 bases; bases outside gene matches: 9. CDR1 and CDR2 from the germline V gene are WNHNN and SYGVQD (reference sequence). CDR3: CASSESLAGAASGELFF. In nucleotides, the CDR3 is TGCGCCAGCAGTGAGTCACTAGCGGGTGCGGCGAGCGGGGAGCTGTTTTTT.

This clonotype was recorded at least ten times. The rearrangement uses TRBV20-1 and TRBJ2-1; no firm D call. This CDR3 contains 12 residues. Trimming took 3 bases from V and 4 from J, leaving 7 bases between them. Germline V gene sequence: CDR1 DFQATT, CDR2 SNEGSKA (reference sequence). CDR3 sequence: CSARALYNEQFF. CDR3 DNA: TGCAGTGCTAGGGCACTTTACAATGAGCAGTTCTTC.

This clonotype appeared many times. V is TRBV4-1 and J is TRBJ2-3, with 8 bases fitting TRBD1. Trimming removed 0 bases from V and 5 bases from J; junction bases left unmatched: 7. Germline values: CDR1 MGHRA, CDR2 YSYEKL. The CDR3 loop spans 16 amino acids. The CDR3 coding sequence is TGCGCCAGCAGCCAAGATAGGCAGGGGGCAGGAGATACGCAGTATTTT. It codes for CASSQDRQGAGDTQYF.

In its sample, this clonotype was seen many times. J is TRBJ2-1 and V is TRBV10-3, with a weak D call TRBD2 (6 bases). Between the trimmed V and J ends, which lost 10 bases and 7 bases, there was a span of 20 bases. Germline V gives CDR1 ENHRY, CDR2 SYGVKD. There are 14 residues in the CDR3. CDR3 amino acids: CATRGSRGENEQFF. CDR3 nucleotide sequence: TGTGCCACCCGGGGGAGCCGCGGGGAAAATGAGCAGTTCTTC.

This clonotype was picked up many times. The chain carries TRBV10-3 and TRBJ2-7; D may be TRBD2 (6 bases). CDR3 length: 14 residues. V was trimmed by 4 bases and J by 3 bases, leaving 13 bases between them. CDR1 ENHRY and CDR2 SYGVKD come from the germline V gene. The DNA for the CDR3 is TGTGCCATCAGTGGCGGAGGGGCCCTCTACGAGCAGTACTTC. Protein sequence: CAISGGGALYEQYF.

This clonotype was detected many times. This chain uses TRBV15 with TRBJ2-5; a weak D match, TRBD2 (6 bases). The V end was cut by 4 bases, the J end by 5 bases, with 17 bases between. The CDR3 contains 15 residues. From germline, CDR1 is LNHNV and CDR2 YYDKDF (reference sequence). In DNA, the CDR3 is TGTGCCACCAGCAAGCTCCGGGGGTCGTGGGAGACCCAGTACTTC. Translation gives CATSKLRGSWETQYF.

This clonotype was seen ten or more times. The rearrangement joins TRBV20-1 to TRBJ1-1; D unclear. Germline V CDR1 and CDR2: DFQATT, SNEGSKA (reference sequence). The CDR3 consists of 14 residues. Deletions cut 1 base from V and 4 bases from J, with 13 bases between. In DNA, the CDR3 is TGCAGTGCTAGAGGGGAGGTAGTAGGCACTGAAGCTTTCTTT. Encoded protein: CSARGEVVGTEAFF.

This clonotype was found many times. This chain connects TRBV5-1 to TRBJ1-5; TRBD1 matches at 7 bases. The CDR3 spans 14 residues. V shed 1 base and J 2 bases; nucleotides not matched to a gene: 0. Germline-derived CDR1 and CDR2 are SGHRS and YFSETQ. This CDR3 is CASSLTGGNQPQHF. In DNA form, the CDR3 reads TGCGCCAGCAGCTTGACAGGGGGCAATCAGCCCCAGCATTTT.

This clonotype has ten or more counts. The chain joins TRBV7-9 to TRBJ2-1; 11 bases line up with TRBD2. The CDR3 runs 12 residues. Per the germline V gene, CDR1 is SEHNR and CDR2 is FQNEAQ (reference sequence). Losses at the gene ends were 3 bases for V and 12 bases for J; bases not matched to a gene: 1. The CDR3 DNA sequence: TGTGCCAGCAGCTTTACTAGCGGGGGGCAGTTCTTC. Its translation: CASSFTSGGQFF.

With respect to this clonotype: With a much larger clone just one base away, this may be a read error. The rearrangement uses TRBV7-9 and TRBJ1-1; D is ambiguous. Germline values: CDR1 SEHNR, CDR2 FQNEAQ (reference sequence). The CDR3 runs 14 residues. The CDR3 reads CVSSLVSRNTEAFF. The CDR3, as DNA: TGTGTCAGCAGCTTAGTTTCCCGGAACACTGAAGCTTTCTTT.

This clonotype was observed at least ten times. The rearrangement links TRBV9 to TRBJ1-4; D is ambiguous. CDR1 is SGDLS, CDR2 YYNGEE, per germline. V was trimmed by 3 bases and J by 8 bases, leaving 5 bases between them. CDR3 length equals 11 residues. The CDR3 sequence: CASSDGEKLFF. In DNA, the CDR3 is TGTGCCAGCAGCGACGGGGAAAAACTGTTTTTT. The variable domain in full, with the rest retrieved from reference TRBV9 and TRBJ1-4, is DSGVTQTPKHLITATGQRVTLRCSPRSGDLSVYWYQQSLDQGLQFLIQYYNGEERAKGNILERFSAQQFPDLHSELNLSSLELGDSALYFCASSDGEKLFFGSGTQLSVL.

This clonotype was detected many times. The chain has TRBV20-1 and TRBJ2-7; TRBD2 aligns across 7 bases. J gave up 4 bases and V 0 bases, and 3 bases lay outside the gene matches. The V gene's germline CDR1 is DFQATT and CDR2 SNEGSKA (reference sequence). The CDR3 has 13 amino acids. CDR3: CSARDGGGYEQYF. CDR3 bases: TGCAGTGCTAGAGATGGGGGGGGTTACGAGCAGTACTTC.